This paragraph reports one T cell receptor (beta chain). This entry is derived from a study of T cells in Graves' hyperthyroidism and ophthalmopathy. With duration under 3 months, ophthalmopathy was active: Clinical Activity Score at least 3, NOSPECS at least 4. Diagnoses were made from clinical symptoms, serum measures (thyroxine and TRAb), thyroid ultrasound and orbital computed tomography. CDR3 length equals 14 residues. The J segment lost 2 bases and the V segment lost 5 bases, leaving 5 bases of the junction unmatched. Germline V gene sequence: CDR1 SGHRS, CDR2 YFSETQ. RNA transcripts served as the template for amplifying TCR beta CDR3 regions. During a first-round RT-PCR of the TCR CDR3, the HTBI primer set was used. A single record per CDR3 protein comes from TCRdb applying MiXCR to the multiplex PCR reads. This table has 300,000 or so distinct CDR3 sequences, about 18% appearing once.

The V and J genes are TRBV5-1 and TRBJ2-5; 8 bases align to TRBD2. The clonotype comes from a woman aged 60-70 years with Graves' ophthalmopathy. Material for sequencing was blood. This CDR3 reads CASSLAGIQETQYF. The CDR3 bases are TGCGCCAGCAGTTTAGCGGGGATTCAAGAGACCCAGTACTTC.